What follows are 10 T cell receptor beta chains derived from one specimen sequenced in a study of CD8 T cells in ankylosing spondylitis. These receptors' targets are unknown. In TCRdb, the 5' RACE reads were re-called with MiXCR into one record per CDR3 protein. The table records 670,000 or so distinct CDR3 sequences, 15% to 20% of them present only once. Study-level findings and limits: Characteristic of ankylosing spondylitis blood, it appeared, was a TCR beta motif comprising about 8 highly homologous variants.

The source material was blood, either unsorted or a sorted T cell fraction (not recorded which). The receptor source for this set is a male donor with ankylosing spondylitis.

This clonotype occurred a few times. The CDR3 sequence: CASSPGQADTQYF. Here the CDR3 DNA reads TGTGCCAGCTCACCCGGACAGGCAGATACGCAGTATTTT. V gene TRBV18 combines with J gene TRBJ2-3, with TRBD1 matching 7 bases. With V trimmed by 3 bases and J by 4 bases, 1 base remained unmatched. The V gene's germline CDR1 is KGHSH and CDR2 LQKENI. The CDR3 is made up of 13 amino acids.

The chain employs TRBV20-1 and TRBJ2-1; 8 bases are shared with TRBD2. V lost 3 bases, J lost 0 bases, and 13 bases stayed unmatched. The germline V gene has CDR1 DFQATT and CDR2 SNEGSKA (reference sequence). The CDR3 runs 18 residues. In nucleotides, the CDR3 is TGCAGTGCTAGTCCTGTGGGACTAGGGGTGGGCTCCTACAATGAGCAGTTCTTC. Protein sequence: CSASPVGLGVGSYNEQFF.

This sequence joins TRBV13 and TRBJ1-1; D perhaps matches TRBD1 (5 bases). The CDR3 runs to 14 residues. In germline, CDR1 is PRHDT, CDR2 FYEKMQ (reference sequence). The V and J ends lost 2 bases and 1 base respectively, with 8 bases between them. The CDR3 DNA is TGTGCCAGCAGCTTATACAGGAAGAACACTGAAGCTTTCTTT. It translates to CASSLYRKNTEAFF.

This sequence joins TRBV2 and TRBJ1-5; D is ambiguous. The CDR3 consists of 14 residues. The germline CDR1 and CDR2 sequences are SNHLY and FYNNEI. Trimming pared 3 bases from V and 3 bases from J, leaving 9 bases between. The CDR3 loop reads CASSESAFNQPQHF. CDR3 coding DNA: TGTGCCAGCAGTGAGTCAGCGTTCAATCAGCCCCAGCATTTT.

The chain has TRBV4-1 and TRBJ1-1; D remains unclear. This CDR3 region has 11 residues. The germline V gene has CDR1 MGHRA and CDR2 YSYEKL. Trimming pared 0 bases from V and 6 bases from J, leaving 2 bases between. The CDR3 coding sequence is TGCGCCAGCAGCCAAGATTCTGAAGCTTTCTTT. This encodes CASSQDSEAFF.

The V call is TRBV10-3, the J call TRBJ1-2, with TRBD1 identical over 8 bases. CDR1 is ENHRY, CDR2 SYGVKD, per germline. V was pared by 6 bases and J by 4 bases, with 10 bases of the junction left unmatched. This CDR3 contains 15 residues. CDR3 residues: CAIRASAGGSYGYTF. Here the CDR3 DNA reads TGTGCCATCAGAGCTTCAGCAGGGGGCAGCTATGGCTACACCTTC.

This chain links TRBV4-2 with TRBJ1-1; D unresolved. Per germline, CDR1 LGHNA and CDR2 YNFKEQ. The CDR3 totals 14 residues. V lost 3 bases and J 2 bases, leaving 10 bases between the germline ends. The chain's CDR3 is CASSQEYQNTEAFF. As DNA, the CDR3 is TGTGCCAGCAGCCAGGAGTACCAAAACACTGAAGCTTTCTTT.

In this sample, this clonotype turned up a few times. CDR3 bases: TGTGCAGCGAGCGGGAGGGGCAATGAGCAGTTCTTC. The encoded protein is CAASGRGNEQFF. The chain couples TRBV7-9 to TRBJ2-1, with TRBD2 identical over 10 bases. This CDR3 region has 12 residues. Germline V lookup: CDR1 SEHNR, CDR2 FQNEAQ (reference sequence).

This clonotype was observed a few times. The V gene is TRBV4-1, the J gene TRBJ2-2; no reliable D call. V was trimmed by 3 bases and J by 1 base, leaving 9 bases between them. The length of the CDR3 is 15 residues. The germline V gene encodes CDR1 MGHRA and CDR2 YSYEKL. CDR3 sequence reads: CASSQRTENTGELFF. The CDR3 bases are TGCGCCAGCAGCCAGAGGACCGAGAACACCGGGGAGCTGTTTTTT.

This clonotype showed up just a few times. The rearrangement uses TRBV12-3 or TRBV12-4 and TRBJ2-3; D may be TRBD2 (6 bases). V was shortened by 7 bases and J by 0 bases, with 17 bases between the two germline ends. The CDR3 runs 16 residues. This CDR3 is CASNSRGQYSTDTQYF. For the CDR3, the DNA is TGTGCCAGCAACTCGCGGGGCCAGTATAGCACAGATACGCAGTATTTT.